This is a list of T cell receptor beta chains from one sample in a study of shared clonotypes between healthy human individuals. This table comes from immunoSEQ multiplex PCR, and its TCRdb copy is limited to in-frame clones, with some not included. The data show about 1,500,000 clones, roughly 96% seen once. What was sequenced was naive CD4+ T cells sorted from blood. These receptors were taken from a man younger than 40 in good health. Both conserved end residues are part of each CDR3. A D gene is named only where the DNA matches it firmly. For some rows the clone size is stated as once, few or many, or as a class when expanded; others skip it.

d_call: NA; j_call: TRBJ2-7; v_call: TRBV18; clone_size: few; cdr3_nt: TGTGCCAGCTCATCTAGCGCCTCCGAGCAGTACTTC; cdr3_aa: CASSSSASEQYF
d_call: TRBD1; j_call: TRBJ2-7; v_call: TRBV7-2; clone_size: NA; cdr3_nt: TGTGCCAGCAGGATGGGACAGGGGTATGCCATCTACGAGCAGTACTTC; cdr3_aa: CASRMGQGYAIYEQYF
d_call: TRBD1; j_call: TRBJ2-3; v_call: TRBV10-3; clone_size: NA; cdr3_nt: TGTGCCATCAGTGAGCTGTCAAGAATTCCGGGACAGGGGGACACAGATACGCAGTATTTT; cdr3_aa: CAISELSRIPGQGDTDTQYF
d_call: NA; j_call: TRBJ1-4; v_call: TRBV27; clone_size: NA; cdr3_nt: TGTGCCAGCAGTTCTGAGTTGGGCCCTGGGGAACATAATGAAAAACTGTTTTTT; cdr3_aa: CASSSELGPGEHNEKLFF
d_call: NA; j_call: TRBJ2-1; v_call: TRBV4-3; clone_size: NA; cdr3_nt: TGCGCCAGCAGCCAAGACAGACAGCCTTACAATGAGCAGTTCTTC; cdr3_aa: CASSQDRQPYNEQFF
d_call: NA; j_call: TRBJ1-1; v_call: TRBV6-6; clone_size: once; cdr3_nt: TGTGCCAGCACCCTGCCTCGGGGGGGCCGCACTGAAGCTTTCTTT; cdr3_aa: CASTLPRGGRTEAFF
d_call: TRBD1; j_call: TRBJ2-5; v_call: TRBV5-5; clone_size: NA; cdr3_nt: TGTGCCAGCCACCCCAATTACAGGGGCCCCCAAGAGACCCAGTACTTC; cdr3_aa: CASHPNYRGPQETQYF
d_call: TRBD2; j_call: TRBJ2-5; v_call: TRBV2; clone_size: NA; cdr3_nt: TGTGCCAGCAGAAGCGGGGGGGTATTCGGGGAGACCCAGTACTTC; cdr3_aa: CASRSGGVFGETQYF
d_call: TRBD2; j_call: TRBJ2-5; v_call: TRBV25-1; clone_size: NA; cdr3_nt: TGTGCCAGCAGAGGGAGCGGGACCGAGACCCAGTACTTC; cdr3_aa: CASRGSGTETQYF
d_call: NA; j_call: TRBJ2-5; v_call: TRBV5-3; clone_size: once; cdr3_nt: TGTGCCAGAAGTGTGGGACGGACAAAGGTGACCCAGTACTTC; cdr3_aa: CARSVGRTKVTQYF
d_call: TRBD1; j_call: TRBJ1-4; v_call: TRBV2; clone_size: NA; cdr3_nt: TGTGCCAGCAGTGTGAACAGGGGCAATGAAAAACTGTTTTTT; cdr3_aa: CASSVNRGNEKLFF
d_call: TRBD2; j_call: TRBJ2-3; v_call: TRBV10-3; clone_size: NA; cdr3_nt: TGTGCCATCAGTGTCGCGCAACTAGCGGGAGCAAGCACAGATACGCAGTATTTT; cdr3_aa: CAISVAQLAGASTDTQYF
d_call: NA; j_call: TRBJ2-7; v_call: TRBV9; clone_size: once; cdr3_nt: TGTGCCAGCAGCGTAGGTTCCAGCTACGAGCAGTACTTC; cdr3_aa: CASSVGSSYEQYF
d_call: TRBD2; j_call: TRBJ2-1; v_call: TRBV7-2; clone_size: NA; cdr3_nt: TGTGCCAGCAGTTACGCCGGGACTACCTACAATGAGCAGTTCTTC; cdr3_aa: CASSYAGTTYNEQFF
d_call: NA; j_call: TRBJ1-2; v_call: TRBV27; clone_size: NA; cdr3_nt: TGTGCCAGCAGTTCTGGGACGCCCTTCTATGGCTACACCTTC; cdr3_aa: CASSSGTPFYGYTF
d_call: NA; j_call: TRBJ2-1; v_call: TRBV5-1; clone_size: NA; cdr3_nt: TGCGCCAGCAGCTTCGCTATAGCGAGCTACAATGAGCAGTTCTTC; cdr3_aa: CASSFAIASYNEQFF
d_call: NA; j_call: TRBJ2-7; v_call: TRBV7-9; clone_size: NA; cdr3_nt: TGTGCCAGCAGCTTAACTCGCAGGGCGGAGACCTACGAGCAGTACTTC; cdr3_aa: CASSLTRRAETYEQYF
d_call: NA; j_call: TRBJ2-4; v_call: TRBV28; clone_size: NA; cdr3_nt: TGTGCCAGCACCCAGGAGGCCAAAAACATTCAGTACTTC; cdr3_aa: CASTQEAKNIQYF
d_call: TRBD2; j_call: TRBJ2-3; v_call: TRBV18; clone_size: NA; cdr3_nt: TGTGCCAGCTCAGGACTTAGCGGGAGCGGAGCAGATACGCAGTATTTT; cdr3_aa: CASSGLSGSGADTQYF
d_call: NA; j_call: TRBJ2-3; v_call: TRBV27; clone_size: NA; cdr3_nt: TGTGCCAGCAAGTCAAGGTCTGTTCCGCAGTATTTT; cdr3_aa: CASKSRSVPQYF
d_call: NA; j_call: TRBJ2-1; v_call: TRBV2; clone_size: NA; cdr3_nt: TGTGCCAGCAGTGATGGGGCTAGCTCCTACAATGAGCAGTTCTTC; cdr3_aa: CASSDGASSYNEQFF
d_call: NA; j_call: TRBJ1-1; v_call: TRBV5-1; clone_size: NA; cdr3_nt: TGCGCCAGCAGCTTGGTTACGGAGTTCATGAACACTGAAGCTTTCTTT; cdr3_aa: CASSLVTEFMNTEAFF
d_call: NA; j_call: TRBJ1-1; v_call: TRBV28; clone_size: NA; cdr3_nt: TGTGCCAGCAGTTTTCGGGTTCGGATCACTGAAGCTTTCTTT; cdr3_aa: CASSFRVRITEAFF
d_call: NA; j_call: TRBJ1-2; v_call: TRBV5-4; clone_size: NA; cdr3_nt: TGTGCCAGCAAACAGGCCCCCTATGGCTACACCTTC; cdr3_aa: CASKQAPYGYTF
d_call: NA; j_call: TRBJ1-5; v_call: TRBV19; clone_size: NA; cdr3_nt: TGTGCCAGTAGTATACGCAGGGAGGGGTCGGGTAGCAATCAGCCCCAGCATTTT; cdr3_aa: CASSIRREGSGSNQPQHF
d_call: TRBD1; j_call: TRBJ2-4; v_call: TRBV27; clone_size: NA; cdr3_nt: TGTGCCAGCAGTTTACTCGGCCCAGGGGGACCCAAAAACATTCAGTACTTC; cdr3_aa: CASSLLGPGGPKNIQYF
d_call: NA; j_call: TRBJ2-1; v_call: TRBV6-4; clone_size: NA; cdr3_nt: TGTGCCAGCAGTGCTTCGGGAAGCTCCTACAATGAGCAGTTCTTC; cdr3_aa: CASSASGSSYNEQFF
d_call: NA; j_call: TRBJ2-3; v_call: TRBV5-1; clone_size: NA; cdr3_nt: TGCGCCAGCAGCCTCTTACAGGCTAGCACAGATACGCAGTATTTT; cdr3_aa: CASSLLQASTDTQYF
d_call: TRBD1; j_call: TRBJ1-1; v_call: TRBV5-1; clone_size: NA; cdr3_nt: TGCGCCAGCAGTCGACAGGGGGCTTCCACGAACACTGAAGCTTTCTTT; cdr3_aa: CASSRQGASTNTEAFF
d_call: NA; j_call: TRBJ2-1; v_call: TRBV6-5; clone_size: NA; cdr3_nt: TGTGCCAGCAGTCAGGGAGCCTACAATGAGCAGTTCTTC; cdr3_aa: CASSQGAYNEQFF
d_call: NA; j_call: TRBJ2-7; v_call: TRBV6-4; clone_size: NA; cdr3_nt: TGTGCCAGCCCGTACCGGGACGTCACGGACGAGCAGTACTTC; cdr3_aa: CASPYRDVTDEQYF
d_call: NA; j_call: TRBJ2-3; v_call: TRBV28; clone_size: few; cdr3_nt: TGTGCCAGCAGTCTTAGCACAGATACGCAGTATTTT; cdr3_aa: CASSLSTDTQYF
d_call: NA; j_call: TRBJ2-3; v_call: TRBV9; clone_size: NA; cdr3_nt: TGTGCCAGCAGCGTACCGAGCGGTAGCACAGATACGCAGTATTTT; cdr3_aa: CASSVPSGSTDTQYF
d_call: NA; j_call: TRBJ2-1; v_call: TRBV9; clone_size: NA; cdr3_nt: TGTGCCAGCAGCGTCGGGGCTAAGACGGGACTCTCCAATGAGCAGTTCTTC; cdr3_aa: CASSVGAKTGLSNEQFF
d_call: TRBD1; j_call: TRBJ1-5; v_call: TRBV7-6; clone_size: once; cdr3_nt: TGTGCCAGCAGCTTAGGGGTTAGGACAGGCGACCAGCCCCAGCATTTT; cdr3_aa: CASSLGVRTGDQPQHF
d_call: TRBD1; j_call: TRBJ1-2; v_call: TRBV29-1; clone_size: once; cdr3_nt: TGCAGCGCCAGGACAGGGGAGGGCTATGGCTACACCTTC; cdr3_aa: CSARTGEGYGYTF
d_call: NA; j_call: TRBJ1-2; v_call: TRBV29-1; clone_size: NA; cdr3_nt: TGCAGCGTTGCTAGCAGTACCTATGGCTACACCTTC; cdr3_aa: CSVASSTYGYTF
d_call: TRBD2; j_call: TRBJ2-1; v_call: TRBV28; clone_size: NA; cdr3_nt: TGTGCCAGCAGCCCCGGGGGGGCGGGGGGATACAATGAGCAGTTCTTC; cdr3_aa: CASSPGGAGGYNEQFF
d_call: TRBD1; j_call: TRBJ1-2; v_call: TRBV7-2; clone_size: once; cdr3_nt: TGTGCCAGCAGCGGACAGGGTACGGGTGGCTACACCTTC; cdr3_aa: CASSGQGTGGYTF
d_call: NA; j_call: TRBJ1-3; v_call: TRBV6-1; clone_size: NA; cdr3_nt: TGTGCCAGCGCGCCCCGGGCGGTTGGAAACACCATATATTTT; cdr3_aa: CASAPRAVGNTIYF
d_call: TRBD2; j_call: TRBJ2-7; v_call: TRBV10-3; clone_size: once; cdr3_nt: TGTGCCATCAGTCATTGGACTAGCGGGAGCGACGAGCAGTACTTC; cdr3_aa: CAISHWTSGSDEQYF
d_call: NA; j_call: TRBJ1-3; v_call: TRBV7-2; clone_size: NA; cdr3_nt: TGTGCCAGCAGCCCTCTTGACGGGGGAAACACCATATATTTT; cdr3_aa: CASSPLDGGNTIYF
d_call: NA; j_call: TRBJ1-5; v_call: TRBV28; clone_size: NA; cdr3_nt: TGTGCCAGCACGGGGAACCCTCGCAATCAGCCCCAGCATTTT; cdr3_aa: CASTGNPRNQPQHF
d_call: TRBD1; j_call: TRBJ2-7; v_call: TRBV11-2; clone_size: once; cdr3_nt: TGTGCCAGCAGCCTGAGACAGGGCGGCTCCTACGAGCAGTACTTC; cdr3_aa: CASSLRQGGSYEQYF
d_call: NA; j_call: TRBJ1-1; v_call: TRBV7-2; clone_size: NA; cdr3_nt: TGTGCCAGCAGCCCGCATCTGATGAACACTGAAGCTTTCTTT; cdr3_aa: CASSPHLMNTEAFF
d_call: TRBD1; j_call: TRBJ1-1; v_call: TRBV5-6; clone_size: NA; cdr3_nt: TGTGCCAGCAGCTTACCGGGACAGGGGACGGGAGAAGCTTTCTTT; cdr3_aa: CASSLPGQGTGEAFF
d_call: NA; j_call: TRBJ2-1; v_call: TRBV5-1; clone_size: NA; cdr3_nt: TGCGCCAGCAGCTTGGATTGGGGGACCTACAATGAGCAGTTCTTC; cdr3_aa: CASSLDWGTYNEQFF
d_call: NA; j_call: TRBJ2-5; v_call: TRBV5-1; clone_size: NA; cdr3_nt: TGCGCCAGCAGTCTAAGATGGGAGACCCAGTACTTC; cdr3_aa: CASSLRWETQYF
d_call: NA; j_call: TRBJ1-4; v_call: TRBV6-1; clone_size: NA; cdr3_nt: TGTGCCAGCAGTGGAACCACAACTAATGAAAAACTGTTTTTT; cdr3_aa: CASSGTTTNEKLFF
d_call: NA; j_call: TRBJ2-1; v_call: TRBV5-4; clone_size: NA; cdr3_nt: TGTGCCAGCAGCTTACTACTAGCAGCAAAGAATGAGCAGTTCTTC; cdr3_aa: CASSLLLAAKNEQFF
d_call: NA; j_call: TRBJ2-7; v_call: TRBV28; clone_size: NA; cdr3_nt: TGTGCCAGTGACTCGGGACTCCGCTCCTACGAGCAGTACTTC; cdr3_aa: CASDSGLRSYEQYF
d_call: NA; j_call: TRBJ2-2; v_call: TRBV28; clone_size: NA; cdr3_nt: TGTGCCAGCAGTGCCCCATTATGGTCCGGGGAGCTGTTTTTT; cdr3_aa: CASSAPLWSGELFF
d_call: NA; j_call: TRBJ1-2; v_call: TRBV5-6; clone_size: NA; cdr3_nt: TGTGCCAGCAGCTTGGAAGCAGGCTCTAACTATGGCTACACCTTC; cdr3_aa: CASSLEAGSNYGYTF
d_call: NA; j_call: TRBJ2-3; v_call: TRBV29-1; clone_size: NA; cdr3_nt: TGCAGCGTTGATGAAGGCGGGCGGACAGATACGCAGTATTTT; cdr3_aa: CSVDEGGRTDTQYF
d_call: NA; j_call: TRBJ2-3; v_call: TRBV5-1; clone_size: NA; cdr3_nt: TGCGCCAGCACGACAGGCTCCTTCACAGATACGCAGTATTTT; cdr3_aa: CASTTGSFTDTQYF